A single sample is the source of the 29 T cell receptor beta chains below, sequenced in a study of regulatory T cells in long-lasting Graves disease. Library construction for TCR beta used iRepertoire HTBI primers and Arm-PCR of CDR3 regions. MiXCR, applied by TCRdb to the multiplex PCR reads, yields one record per CDR3 protein. The sample has around 500,000 distinct CDR3 sequences, about 14% seen once. Time point denoted: newly diagnosed GD, antithyroid drugs for less than 3 months. Construction of the TCR library relied on RNA isolated from PBMCs. This same sample was also part of a study on T cells in Graves' hyperthyroidism and ophthalmopathy.

The material sequenced was peripheral blood mononuclear cells (PBMCs), taken at new diagnosis, from a patient treated with antithyroid drugs. The receptors shown here come from a man aged 25-45 years with Graves disease.

This clonotype was counted ten times or more. This sequence joins TRBV6-1 and TRBJ2-1, with 9 bases identical to TRBD2. Germline V gene sequence: CDR1 MNHNS, CDR2 SASEGT. The CDR3 covers 15 residues. With V trimmed by 1 base and J by 8 bases, 6 bases remained unmatched. The CDR3 region has the DNA TGTGCCAGCAGTGAAGTAGCGGGAGTTCGGCATGAGCAGTTCTTC. It translates to CASSEVAGVRHEQFF.

This rearrangement joins TRBV15 to TRBJ2-6; D is possibly TRBD1 or TRBD2 (5 bases each). Germline CDR1 and CDR2: LNHNV and YYDKDF (reference sequence). Deletions cut 0 bases from V and 2 bases from J, with 8 bases between. The CDR3 length is 16 residues. The CDR3 coding sequence is TGTGCCACCAGCAGAGATCGGGGACCTGGGGCCAACGTCCTGACTTTC. It specifies CATSRDRGPGANVLTF. Full variable domain (outside the CDR3, taken from reference TRBV15 and TRBJ2-6): DAMVIQNPRYQVTQFGKPVTLSCSQTLNHNVMYWYQQKSSQAPKLLFHYYDKDFNNEADTPDNFQSRRPNTSFCFLDIRSPGLGDTAMYLCATSRDRGPGANVLTFGAGSRLTVL.

This clonotype was picked up many times. Here the CDR3 reads CASSLDAYNEQFF. CDR3 nucleotides: TGTGCCAGCAGCTTGGATGCGTACAATGAGCAGTTCTTC. The chain joins TRBV5-6 to TRBJ2-1; D not resolved. From germline, CDR1 is SGHDT and CDR2 YYEEEE. This CDR3 spans 13 amino acids. Deletions cut 0 bases from V and 4 bases from J, with 5 bases between.

This clonotype was seen at least ten times. J is TRBJ1-5 and V is TRBV20-1; possibly TRBD1 for D (5 bases). V gave up 0 bases and J gave up 7 bases, with 16 bases separating them. Germline V CDR1 and CDR2: DFQATT, SNEGSKA (reference sequence). The CDR3 length is 15 residues. CDR3 loop: CSARDRKGRQQPQHF. CDR3 coding DNA: TGCAGTGCTAGAGATCGGAAGGGGCGGCAACAGCCCCAGCATTTT.

V and J are TRBV4-2 and TRBJ2-5, with a possible D match to TRBD2 (6 bases). In germline, CDR1 is LGHNA, CDR2 YNFKEQ. Trimming pared 1 base from V and 5 bases from J, leaving 14 bases between. The CDR3 extends over 15 amino acids. The CDR3 bases are TGTGCCAGCAGCCAAGGGGACGACGGAGGGGAGACCCAGTACTTC. Residues: CASSQGDDGGETQYF.

The genes are TRBV19 and TRBJ2-3; perhaps TRBD2 as D (6 bases). Germline CDR1 LNHDA, CDR2 SQIVND (reference sequence). Trimming removed 3 bases at V and 4 bases at J, with 11 bases between. The CDR3 has 14 residues. The CDR3 nucleotides read TGTGCCAGTAGTATCTCCGGGAGCGCAGATACGCAGTATTTT. This codes for CASSISGSADTQYF. Using reference TRBV19 and TRBJ2-3 for the parts outside the CDR3, the full variable domain is DGGITQSPKYLFRKEGQNVTLSCEQNLNHDAMYWYRQDPGQGLRLIYYSQIVNDFQKGDIAEGYSVSREKKESFPLTVTSAQKNPTAFYLCASSISGSADTQYFGPGTRLTVL.

This clonotype was seen repeatedly, ten times or more. V gene TRBV10-3 combines with J gene TRBJ1-1, with 8 bases fitting TRBD1. V lost 10 bases and J lost 1; bases outside the gene matches: 11. Germline V gene lookup returns CDR1 ENHRY and CDR2 SYGVKD. CDR3 size: 15 residues. CDR3 sequence: CASRSTGGRNTEAFF. CDR3 DNA: TGTGCCAGCAGATCTACAGGGGGAAGGAACACTGAAGCTTTCTTT.

This clonotype showed up many times. This rearrangement joins TRBV28 to TRBJ2-7, with TRBD2 matching over 7 bases. CDR3 length: 15 residues. V lost 2 bases to trimming and J lost 3 bases; unmatched junction nucleotides: 7. Germline loops: CDR1 MDHEN, CDR2 SYDVKM. CDR3 bases: TGTGCCAGCAGTTTACCTTCAGCGGGAAGCTACGAGCAGTACTTC. Its protein is CASSLPSAGSYEQYF.

This clonotype occurred many times. V gene TRBV7-2 combines with J gene TRBJ1-1, with 7 bases aligning to TRBD1. Germline V gene lookup returns CDR1 SGHTA and CDR2 FQGNSA. This CDR3 has 16 amino acids. The V segment lost 1 base and the J segment 5 bases; nucleotides outside the gene matches: 10. CDR3 sequence (DNA): TGTGCCAGCAGCTTAGGGCTGACAGGGCAGTCGACTGAAGCTTTCTTT. Translated, it gives CASSLGLTGQSTEAFF.

The CDR3 DNA sequence: TGCAGTGCTAGTTCGCGGGGAGATCAGCCCCAGCATTTT. Translating it yields CSASSRGDQPQHF. V is TRBV20-1 and J is TRBJ1-5, with unresolved D. V lost 3 bases and J lost 5, with 11 bases in between. CDR1 DFQATT and CDR2 SNEGSKA come from the germline V gene (reference sequence). There are 13 residues in the CDR3.

This clonotype was picked up a small number of times. Germline is not matched at one junction end, which may reflect a read error. This chain links TRBV19 with TRBJ1-5; D possibly corresponds to TRBD1 (5 bases). The CDR3 length is 15 residues. Germline values: CDR1 LNHDA, CDR2 SQIVND (reference sequence). The CDR3 loop is CACRETGYSNQPQHF. Written as DNA, the CDR3 is TGTGCCTGTAGGGAAACAGGTTATAGCAATCAGCCCCAGCATTTT.

This clonotype was picked up many times. CDR3 bases: TGTGCCAGCAGTTTATCATCCTTCGGTCAGGGTCGCGGCGGGGAGCTGTTTTTT. It translates to CASSLSSFGQGRGGELFF. The genes are TRBV27 and TRBJ2-2; the D gene is possibly TRBD1 (5 bases). V shed 0 bases and J shed 7 bases, with 21 bases lying between them. The germline V gene has CDR1 MNHEY and CDR2 SMNVEV (reference sequence). The CDR3 has 18 residues.

The table lists this clonotype with a few counts. J is TRBJ2-3 and V is TRBV19; 10 nucleotides align to TRBD1. This CDR3 region has 14 residues. The germline CDR1 and CDR2 sequences are LNHDA and SQIVND (reference sequence). V dropped 6 bases and J dropped 4; count of bases not matched to a gene: 4. CDR3 sequence (DNA): TGTGCCAGTAGGCCGGGACAGGGGTCAGATACGCAGTATTTT. This encodes CASRPGQGSDTQYF.

The gene calls are TRBV12-3 or TRBV12-4 and TRBJ2-7, with D possibly matching TRBD2 (5 bases). V gave up 7 bases and J gave up 5 bases, with 24 bases separating them. This CDR3 has 16 residues. CDR3 loop: CASTPRPSGKANEQYF. CDR3 DNA sequence: TGTGCCAGCACTCCCCGGCCGTCGGGGAAGGCGAACGAGCAGTACTTC.

About this clonotype itself: A much larger clonotype is one base distant, so this may be a read error. The V call is TRBV7-2, the J call TRBJ1-6; 7 bases fit TRBD1. The CDR3 has 14 residues. CDR1 and CDR2 (germline): SGHTA, FQGNSA. CDR3 in amino acids: CASSWTGDNSPPHF. In DNA form, the CDR3 reads TGTGCCAGCAGCTGGACAGGTGATAATTCACCCCCCCACTTT.

This clonotype was found a few times. CDR3 in amino acids: CASSFPETTSTDTQYF. CDR3 coding DNA: TGCGCCAGCAGCTTCCCGGAGACAACTAGCACAGATACGCAGTATTTT. The chain uses TRBV5-1 and TRBJ2-3; the D is unclear. Trimming removed 2 bases at V and 0 bases at J, with 13 bases between. The CDR3 has 16 residues. Germline loops: CDR1 SGHRS, CDR2 YFSETQ.

This clonotype was seen many times. The V call is TRBV24-1, the J call TRBJ1-1; D remains ambiguous. The CDR3 is 20 residues long. Germline CDR1 KGHDR, CDR2 SFDVKD. V was shortened by 1 base and J by 5 bases, with 28 bases between the two germline ends. The CDR3 loop reads CATSDFWPPFPSPKGTEAFF. In DNA, the CDR3 is TGTGCCACCAGTGATTTTTGGCCCCCCTTCCCGTCCCCGAAGGGTACTGAAGCTTTCTTT.

The chain has TRBV9 and TRBJ1-3; 9 bases match TRBD1. The V segment lost 0 bases and the J segment 3 bases; nucleotides outside the gene matches: 7. The CDR3 runs 17 residues. The germline V gene encodes CDR1 SGDLS and CDR2 YYNGEE. The DNA of the CDR3 is TGTGCCAGCAGCGTAGGTGCAACAGGGGGCGATGGAAACACCATATATTTT. Translated, it gives CASSVGATGGDGNTIYF.

Ten or more counts support this clonotype. V gene TRBV29-1 combines with J gene TRBJ1-2; D possibly corresponds to TRBD1 (5 bases). Trimming removed 6 bases at V and 5 bases at J, with 13 bases between. CDR1 and CDR2 from the germline V gene are SQVTM and ANQGSEA. The CDR3 runs 12 residues. The CDR3 region has the DNA TGCAGCGTACGGGGGACGGATTATGGCTACACCTTC. Its translation: CSVRGTDYGYTF.

This clonotype showed up just once. This sequence may be a read error, since a much larger clone differs from it by one base. This chain links TRBV6-4 with TRBJ1-5; D remains ambiguous. This CDR3 comprises 16 residues. CDR1 and CDR2 from the germline V gene are MRHNA and SNTAGT. The CDR3 bases are TGTGCCGGCAGTGGAAGCTTGGGGAGGGACAATCAGCCCCAGCATTTT. It translates to CAGSGSLGRDNQPQHF.

The CDR3 nucleotides read TGTGCCAGCAGCACACCCCCAGGGGGCTCAAACTATGGCTACACCTTC. Protein product: CASSTPPGGSNYGYTF. This chain links TRBV6-1 with TRBJ1-2, with 8 bases lining up with TRBD1. Germline loops: CDR1 MNHNS, CDR2 SASEGT. The CDR3 is 16 residues long. With 6 bases clipped from V and 2 bases from J, the junction kept 11 bases outside the gene matches.

The table lists this clonotype with many counts. The V call is TRBV13, the J call TRBJ1-4; D gene uncertain. Germline V gene lookup returns CDR1 PRHDT and CDR2 FYEKMQ (reference sequence). V was cut by 3 bases and J by 8 bases, with 13 bases left in between. CDR3 length: 14 amino acids. This chain's CDR3 is CASSLATTEEKLFF. Here the CDR3 DNA reads TGTGCCAGCAGCTTGGCCACTACTGAGGAAAAACTGTTTTTT.

At least ten counts were recorded for this clonotype. Written as DNA, the CDR3 is TGTGCCAGCAGCTCGGGACTAGAAGAGACCCAGTACTTC. Its translation: CASSSGLEETQYF. The rearrangement joins TRBV7-9 to TRBJ2-5; TRBD2 matches at 8 bases. This CDR3 has 13 amino acids. After removal of 4 bases from V and 3 bases from J, the junction contained 1 base not matched to a gene. In germline, CDR1 is SEHNR, CDR2 FQNEAQ (reference sequence).

As to this clonotype: Just one base apart from a much larger clone, this may be a read error. This chain connects TRBV7-2 to TRBJ2-3; D is ambiguous. The CDR3 loop spans 12 amino acids. The germline V gene has CDR1 SGHTA and CDR2 FQGNSA. CDR3 coding DNA: TGTGTCAGCAGCCGAGCACGAGATACGCAGTATTTT. This gives the protein CVSSRARDTQYF.

This clonotype appeared many times. This chain links TRBV20-1 with TRBJ2-2; D is uncertain. With 6 bases removed from V and 5 bases from J, the gap between germline ends came to 7 bases. The germline V gene has CDR1 DFQATT and CDR2 SNEGSKA (reference sequence). CDR3 length: 11 amino acids. The CDR3 DNA follows: TGCAGTGCGTACGGGACCGGGGAGCTGTTTTTT. It encodes CSAYGTGELFF.

This clonotype has a count of ten or more. The chain couples TRBV12-3 or TRBV12-4 to TRBJ1-3, with D unresolved. Trimming took off 7 bases at V and 3 bases at J, with 16 bases between the two ends. The CDR3 is made up of 15 amino acids. The CDR3 DNA sequence: TGTGCCAGCAACCAAGGCGCGCGAAGTGGAAACACCATATATTTT. Residues: CASNQGARSGNTIYF.

There are a few counts of this clonotype. CDR3: CASSDQGRSYEQYF. For the CDR3, the DNA is TGTGCCAGCAGTGACCAGGGCCGCTCCTACGAGCAGTACTTC. The chain couples TRBV25-1 to TRBJ2-7, with a tentative D call TRBD1 (5 bases). Germline values: CDR1 MGHDK, CDR2 SYGVNS. CDR3 length: 14 amino acids. Trimming pared 3 bases from V and 0 bases from J, leaving 9 bases between.

This clonotype has a count of ten or more. The chain has TRBV24-1 and TRBJ2-7, with D perhaps TRBD1 (6 bases). CDR3 length: 14 amino acids. V was shortened by 5 bases and J by 7 bases, with 17 bases between the two germline ends. The germline V gene has CDR1 KGHDR and CDR2 SFDVKD. The CDR3 loop reads CATSGTGPMGEQYF. Written as DNA, the CDR3 is TGTGCCACCAGTGGAACAGGGCCTATGGGGGAGCAGTACTTC.

This clonotype was seen ten or more times. The chain couples TRBV7-3 to TRBJ2-1; TRBD2 matches at 7 bases. The CDR3 loop spans 16 amino acids. J lost 2 bases, V lost 2 bases, and 6 bases had no gene match. Germline CDR1 reads SGHTA; CDR2 reads FQGTGA. This CDR3 reads CASSLRAGDTYNEQFF. The DNA of the CDR3 is TGTGCCAGCAGCTTACGGGCGGGAGACACCTACAATGAGCAGTTCTTC.